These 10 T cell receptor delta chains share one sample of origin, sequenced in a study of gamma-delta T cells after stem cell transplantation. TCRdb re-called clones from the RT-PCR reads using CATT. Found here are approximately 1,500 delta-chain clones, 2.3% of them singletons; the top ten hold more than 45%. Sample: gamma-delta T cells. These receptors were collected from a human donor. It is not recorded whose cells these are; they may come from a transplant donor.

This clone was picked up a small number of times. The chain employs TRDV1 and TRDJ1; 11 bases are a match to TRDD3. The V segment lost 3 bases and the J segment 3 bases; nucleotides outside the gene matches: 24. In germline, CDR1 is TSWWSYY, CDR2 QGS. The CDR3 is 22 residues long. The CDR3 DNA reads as TGTGCTCTTGGGGACCCCAGGCGGTCCTCCAAGTACTGGGGGATAAACGCCGATAAACTCATCTTT. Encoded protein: CALGDPRRSSKYWGINADKLIF.

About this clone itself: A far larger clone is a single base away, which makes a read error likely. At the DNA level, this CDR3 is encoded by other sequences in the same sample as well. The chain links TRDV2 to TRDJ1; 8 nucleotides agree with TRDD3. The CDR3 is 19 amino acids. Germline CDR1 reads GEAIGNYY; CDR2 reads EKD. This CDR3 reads CACDTVSTGGDRHTDKLIF. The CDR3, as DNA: TGTGCCTGTGACACCGTGAGCACTGGGGGTGACCGGCACACCGACAAACTCATCTTT.

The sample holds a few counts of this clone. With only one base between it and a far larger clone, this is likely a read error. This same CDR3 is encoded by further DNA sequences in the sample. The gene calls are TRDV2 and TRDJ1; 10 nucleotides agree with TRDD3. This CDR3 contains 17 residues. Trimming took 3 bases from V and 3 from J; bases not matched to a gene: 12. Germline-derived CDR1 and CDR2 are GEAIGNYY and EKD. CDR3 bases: TGTGCCTGTGACCCTCTACTGGGGGATCGGGGCGCCGATAAACTCATCTTT. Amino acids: CACDPLLGDRGADKLIF.

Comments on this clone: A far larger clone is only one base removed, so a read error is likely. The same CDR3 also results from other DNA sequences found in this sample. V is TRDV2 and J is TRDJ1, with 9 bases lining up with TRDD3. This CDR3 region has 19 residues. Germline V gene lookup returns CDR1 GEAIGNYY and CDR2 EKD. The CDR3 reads CACDTVGLGDALGTDKLIF. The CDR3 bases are TGTGCCTGTGACACCGTCGGTCTGGGGGATGCACTTGGCACCGATAAACTCATCTTC.

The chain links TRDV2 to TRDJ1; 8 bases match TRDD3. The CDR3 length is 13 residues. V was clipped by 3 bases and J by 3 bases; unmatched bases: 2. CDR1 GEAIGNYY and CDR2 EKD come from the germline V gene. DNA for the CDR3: TGTGCCTGTGACGGGATACGCGCCGATAAACTCATCTTT. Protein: CACDGIRADKLIF.

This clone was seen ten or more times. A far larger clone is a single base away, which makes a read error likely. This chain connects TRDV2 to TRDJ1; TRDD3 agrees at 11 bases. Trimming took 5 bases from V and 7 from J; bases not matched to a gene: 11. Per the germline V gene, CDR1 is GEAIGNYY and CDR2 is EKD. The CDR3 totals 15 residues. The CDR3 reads CACGLLGDTEAKLIF. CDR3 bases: TGTGCCTGTGGACTTTTGGGGGATACGGAGGCTAAACTCATCTTT.

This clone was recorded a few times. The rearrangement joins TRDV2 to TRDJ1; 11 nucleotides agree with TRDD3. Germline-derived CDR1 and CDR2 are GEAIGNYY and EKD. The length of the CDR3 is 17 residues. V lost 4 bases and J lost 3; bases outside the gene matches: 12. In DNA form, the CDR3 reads TGTGCCTGTGATCCGGTTAGAATGGGGGATACGCCCGATAAACTCATCTTT. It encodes CACDPVRMGDTPDKLIF.

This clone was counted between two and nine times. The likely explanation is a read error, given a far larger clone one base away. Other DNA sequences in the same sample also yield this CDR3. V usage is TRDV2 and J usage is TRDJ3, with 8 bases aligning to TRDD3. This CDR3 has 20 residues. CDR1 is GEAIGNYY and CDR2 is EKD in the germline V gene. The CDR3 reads CACDTGWGTRSAWDTRQMFF. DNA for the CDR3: TGTGCCTGTGACACCGGCTGGGGGACCCGGAGTGCCTGGGATACCCGACAGATGTTTTTC.

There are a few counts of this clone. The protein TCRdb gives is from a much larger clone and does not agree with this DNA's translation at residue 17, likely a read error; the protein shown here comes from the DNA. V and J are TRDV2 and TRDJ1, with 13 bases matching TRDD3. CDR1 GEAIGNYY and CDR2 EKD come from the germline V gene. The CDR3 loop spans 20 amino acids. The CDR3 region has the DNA TGTGCCTGTGACACTCTACTGGGGGATACGCGAGTTGCCCACACCGATAGACTCATCTTT. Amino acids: CACDTLLGDTRVAHTDRLIF.

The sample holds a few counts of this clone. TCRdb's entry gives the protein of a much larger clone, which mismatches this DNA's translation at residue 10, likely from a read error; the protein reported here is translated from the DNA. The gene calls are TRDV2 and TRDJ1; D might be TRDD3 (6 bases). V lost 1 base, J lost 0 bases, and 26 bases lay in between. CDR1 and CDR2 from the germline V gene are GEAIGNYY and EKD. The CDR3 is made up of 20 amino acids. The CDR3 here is CACDTVPTGRYDKYTDKLIF. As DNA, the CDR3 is TGTGCCTGTGACACGGTCCCTACTGGGAGATACGATAAGTACACCGATAAACTCATCTTT.